The 30 T cell receptor beta chains presented below share a single source sample, sequenced in a study of T cell repertoires in cytomegalovirus infection. TCRdb redid the calling of the reads with MiXCR, one entry per CDR3 protein. The sample gives roughly 170,000 distinct CDR3 sequences, about 20% of which show up once; around a quarter is in the top ten. These receptors are not linked to any known antigen. Sequenced here: CD8+ T cells from cultured PBMCs, sampled from culture after CMV antigen stimulation. The receptors stem from a human donor in good health (CMV status not recorded). Some clones in this sample may be carry-over from other donors' samples.

This clonotype appeared a few times. The V and J genes are TRBV7-2 and TRBJ2-7; no clear D gene. There are 13 residues in the CDR3. CDR1 SGHTA and CDR2 FQGNSA come from the germline V gene. Deletions cut 3 bases from V and 1 base from J, with 7 bases between. The DNA of the CDR3 is TGTGCCAGCAGCTTCGACGGATCCTACGAGCAGTACTTC. Amino acid sequence: CASSFDGSYEQYF.

The V and J genes are TRBV7-2 and TRBJ2-1; D may be TRBD2 (7 bases). The V end was cut by 3 bases, the J end by 9 bases, with 24 bases between. Per germline, CDR1 SGHTA and CDR2 FQGNSA. This CDR3 contains 17 residues. CDR3 loop: CASSLFGLAGRGGEQFF. CDR3 coding DNA: TGTGCCAGCAGCTTGTTTGGCTTAGCGGGTAGGGGGGGTGAGCAGTTCTTC.

This clonotype was counted a few times. This chain uses TRBV5-6 with TRBJ1-3; tentatively, D is TRBD1 (6 bases). There are 20 residues in the CDR3. Trimming took 4 bases from V and 0 from J, leaving 26 bases between them. The germline CDR1 and CDR2 sequences are SGHDT and YYEEEE. The CDR3 protein is CASSLGEWDTHYHSGNTIYF. The CDR3 nucleotides are TGTGCCAGCAGCCTCGGGGAATGGGACACCCATTATCACTCTGGAAACACCATATATTTT.

The chain combines TRBV4-3 with TRBJ2-7, with D uncertain. V was shortened by 1 base and J by 4 bases, with 14 bases between the two germline ends. The germline CDR1 and CDR2 sequences are LGHNA and YSLEER. This CDR3 region has 15 residues. CDR3 nucleotide sequence: TGCGCCAGCAGCCAAGGAGCAAGCGACCTTTACGAGCAGTACTTC. This encodes CASSQGASDLYEQYF.

This rearrangement joins TRBV7-2 to TRBJ2-1; 9 bases align to TRBD1. Germline V CDR1 and CDR2: SGHTA, FQGNSA. The V gene end was trimmed by 3 bases and the J gene end by 4 bases; junction bases not matched to a gene: 7. This CDR3 has 16 residues. CDR3 nucleotides: TGTGCCAGCAGCTTGGCAAGGGACAGGGTTTACAATGAGCAGTTCTTC. Residues: CASSLARDRVYNEQFF.

The chain uses TRBV12-5 and TRBJ2-1, with D possibly being TRBD2 (6 bases). Trimming left V 2 bases short and J 6 bases short, with 20 bases between. Germline V CDR1 and CDR2: LGHNT, FRNRAP. CDR3 length equals 17 residues. The CDR3 nucleotides are TGTGCTAGTGGTTTGCCCGCCTACCCCGGGGGATCCAATGAGCAGTTCTTC. It translates to CASGLPAYPGGSNEQFF.

The table lists this clonotype with a few counts. The chain employs TRBV12-3 or TRBV12-4 and TRBJ2-7; D is unclear. This CDR3 spans 13 amino acids. Trimming pared 5 bases from V and 4 bases from J, leaving 12 bases between. The DNA for the CDR3 is TGTGCCAGCAGTCCAGACGATGGGTACGAGCAGTACTTC. Protein sequence: CASSPDDGYEQYF.

This clonotype has only a few counts. The V call is TRBV28, the J call TRBJ1-2; the D gene is possibly TRBD1 (5 bases). The length of the CDR3 is 13 residues. V lost 6 bases, J lost 7 bases, and 15 bases lay in between. The germline CDR1 and CDR2 sequences are MDHEN and SYDVKM. CDR3 coding DNA: TGTGCCAGCAGCTTGAGGGGTTACCGTGGCTACACCTTC. Amino acids: CASSLRGYRGYTF.

Comment on this clonotype: This sequence may be a read error, since a much larger clone differs from it by one base. The rearrangement joins TRBV4-1 to TRBJ2-1; 8 positions match TRBD1. Germline loops: CDR1 MGHRA, CDR2 YSYEKL. This CDR3 has 16 amino acids. The CDR3 nucleotides are TGCGCCAGCAGCCAATCCGGGACAGGTGGGTACAATGAGCCGTTCTTC. It codes for CASSQSGTGGYNEPFF.

This clonotype has only a few counts. This rearrangement joins TRBV4-1 to TRBJ1-4; D uncertain. The ends were cut back, 0 bases at V and 2 bases at J, with 7 bases in the middle. The CDR3 loop spans 15 amino acids. From germline, CDR1 is MGHRA and CDR2 YSYEKL. CDR3 residues: CASSQEWVTNEKLFF. The CDR3 DNA reads as TGCGCCAGCAGCCAAGAGTGGGTTACTAATGAAAAACTGTTTTTT.

In its sample, this clonotype was seen a few times. The chain employs TRBV6-6 and TRBJ1-5, with D uncertain. CDR1 and CDR2 from the germline V gene are MNHNY and SVGAGI (reference sequence). Trimming removed 5 bases from V and 3 bases from J, with 14 bases in between. There are 15 residues in the CDR3. The CDR3 DNA reads as TGTGCCAGCAGTCCCCAGATCTATGCCAATCAGCCCCAGCATTTT. Translated: CASSPQIYANQPQHF.

The gene calls are TRBV20-1 and TRBJ2-7, with TRBD2 as a possible D gene (5 bases). The CDR3 runs to 15 residues. Trimming pared 0 bases from V and 5 bases from J, leaving 17 bases between. CDR1 is DFQATT, CDR2 SNEGSKA, per germline (reference sequence). The CDR3 spells CSARDRLGWTDEQYF. CDR3 nucleotides: TGCAGTGCTAGAGATCGGCTCGGATGGACTGACGAGCAGTACTTC.

This sequence joins TRBV12-3 or TRBV12-4 and TRBJ2-7; weak D call: TRBD2 (5 bases). V was shortened by 3 bases and J by 1 base, with 13 bases between the two germline ends. The CDR3 extends over 15 amino acids. The CDR3 sequence is CASSFSSSASYEQYF. As DNA, the CDR3 is TGTGCCAGCAGTTTTTCTAGCTCGGCATCCTACGAGCAGTACTTC.

The chain has TRBV7-9 and TRBJ1-6; D is unclear. The CDR3 consists of 15 residues. Trimming left V 5 bases short and J 7 bases short, with 15 bases between. Germline lookup yields CDR1 SEHNR and CDR2 FQNEAQ (reference sequence). This CDR3 reads CASSHAREVNSPLHF. As DNA, the CDR3 is TGTGCCAGCAGCCACGCCCGGGAAGTGAATTCACCCCTCCACTTT. Variable domain in full (rest from reference TRBV7-9 and TRBJ1-6): DTGVSQNPRHKITKRGQNVTFRCDPISEHNRLYWYRQTLGQGPEFLTYFQNEAQLEKSRLLSDRFSAERPKGSFSTLEIQRTEQGDSAMYLCASSHAREVNSPLHFGNGTRLTVT.

This clonotype showed up just a few times. V usage is TRBV6-1 and J usage is TRBJ2-7; TRBD1 is a possible D gene (5 bases). CDR3 length: 15 residues. CDR1 and CDR2 (germline): MNHNS, SASEGT. V was shortened by 0 bases and J by 4 bases, with 13 bases between the two germline ends. In DNA form, the CDR3 reads TGTGCCAGCAGTGAAGCGCCAGGGAACGTGTACGAGCAGTACTTC. Residues: CASSEAPGNVYEQYF.

Comment on this clonotype: A read error is possible here, since a much larger clone lies one base away. This chain uses TRBV6-6 with TRBJ2-1; TRBD2 might be the D (6 bases). The CDR3 spans 14 residues. V was pared by 6 bases and J by 6 bases, with 15 bases between. CDR1 MNHNY and CDR2 SVGAGI come from the germline V gene (reference sequence). This CDR3 reads CASSTGGSGNEQFF. The CDR3 DNA reads as TGTGCCAGCAGCACCGGGGGTTCCGGCAATGAGCAGTTCTTC.

This clonotype was counted between two and nine times. This rearrangement joins TRBV27 to TRBJ2-7; D is possibly TRBD1 (6 bases). Germline lookup yields CDR1 MNHEY and CDR2 SMNVEV (reference sequence). The CDR3 contains 12 residues. Between the trimmed V and J ends, which lost 5 bases and 6 bases, there was a span of 11 bases. CDR3 sequence reads: CASSEQGREQYF. CDR3 nucleotides: TGTGCCAGCAGTGAGCAGGGGCGCGAGCAGTACTTC.

This chain joins TRBV7-2 and TRBJ2-7; the match to TRBD1 covers 8 bases. The CDR3 has 14 amino acids. The trim removed 5 bases at V and 6 bases at J, leaving 9 bases unmatched. CDR1 is SGHTA, CDR2 FQGNSA, per germline. CDR3 in amino acids: CASSPRQGNSEQYF. CDR3 sequence (DNA): TGTGCCAGCAGCCCAAGACAGGGGAATAGCGAGCAGTACTTC.

This clonotype was detected ten times or more. The chain is built from TRBV7-2 and TRBJ2-4; D gene ambiguous. The CDR3 sequence is 17 residues long. The germline V gene has CDR1 SGHTA and CDR2 FQGNSA. Trimming took off 3 bases at V and 0 bases at J, with 15 bases between the two ends. CDR3 amino acids: CASSLPGRLTAKNIQYF. CDR3 DNA sequence: TGTGCCAGCAGCTTGCCGGGCAGGCTTACAGCCAAAAACATTCAGTACTTC.

This chain's CDR3 is CASSWGFGDPKETQYF. In DNA, the CDR3 is TGTGCCAGCAGCTGGGGGTTCGGGGACCCCAAAGAGACCCAGTACTTC. The rearrangement links TRBV7-6 to TRBJ2-5; D may be TRBD1 or TRBD2 (5 bases each). The V and J ends lost 4 bases and 3 bases respectively, with 18 bases between them. The CDR3 sequence is 16 residues long. Germline V CDR1 and CDR2: SGHVS, FNYEAQ.

The chain uses TRBV7-9 and TRBJ1-1; D gene uncertain. V shed 3 bases and J shed 1 base, with 9 bases lying between them. Germline V gene data show CDR1 as SEHNR and CDR2 as FQNEAQ (reference sequence). The CDR3 has 14 amino acids. In nucleotides, the CDR3 is TGTGCCAGCAGCTTCTGGGAAAGGAACACTGAAGCTTTCTTT. It translates to CASSFWERNTEAFF.

The chain links TRBV12-3 or TRBV12-4 to TRBJ1-1, with TRBD1 identical over 9 bases. V was pared by 5 bases and J by 5 bases, with 6 bases of the junction left unmatched. The CDR3 loop spans 14 amino acids. CDR3 sequence: CASSQGQGGTEAFF. The CDR3 nucleotides read TGTGCCAGCAGTCAGGGACAGGGTGGGACTGAAGCTTTCTTT.

The chain has TRBV4-1 and TRBJ2-5; a weak D match, TRBD1 (6 bases). The CDR3 runs to 15 residues. The V and J ends lost 0 bases and 5 bases respectively, with 13 bases between them. Germline V gene data show CDR1 as MGHRA and CDR2 as YSYEKL. The CDR3 spells CASSQDPGVTETQYF. DNA for the CDR3: TGCGCCAGCAGCCAAGACCCAGGGGTAACGGAGACCCAGTACTTC.

The rearrangement links TRBV7-6 to TRBJ2-2; TRBD2 matches at 11 bases. The V and J ends lost 5 bases and 4 bases, in that order; junction bases with no gene match: 9. The germline V gene encodes CDR1 SGHVS and CDR2 FNYEAQ. The CDR3 totals 17 residues. The CDR3 DNA reads as TGTGCCAGCAGCCGTCCGCGGACTAGCGGGTTCACCGGGGAGCTGTTTTTT. Amino acids: CASSRPRTSGFTGELFF.

The V and J genes are TRBV7-6 and TRBJ2-1, with D tentatively TRBD1 (6 bases). V was pared by 5 bases and J by 7 bases, with 15 bases between. Per the germline V gene, CDR1 is SGHVS and CDR2 is FNYEAQ. The CDR3 sequence is 14 residues long. For the CDR3, the DNA is TGTGCCAGCAGCGTGACCCCAGGGGAGAATGAGCAGTTCTTC. It yields the protein CASSVTPGENEQFF.

This clonotype was seen only a few times. J is TRBJ2-2 and V is TRBV4-1; D remains ambiguous. V gave up 3 bases and J gave up 6 bases, with 5 bases separating them. The CDR3 totals 12 residues. The germline V gene has CDR1 MGHRA and CDR2 YSYEKL. In DNA, the CDR3 is TGCGCCAGCAGCCAGGGTTCCGGGGAGCTGTTTTTT. Its translation: CASSQGSGELFF.

The chain recombines TRBV7-9 with TRBJ1-1; D perhaps matches TRBD1 (5 bases). With 5 bases removed from V and 3 bases from J, the gap between germline ends came to 13 bases. Germline CDR1 and CDR2: SEHNR and FQNEAQ (reference sequence). The CDR3 loop spans 14 amino acids. DNA for the CDR3: TGTGCCAGCAGCCCCCCTTGGGGGGACACTGAAGCTTTCTTT. Encoded protein: CASSPPWGDTEAFF.

V and J are TRBV14 and TRBJ2-7; TRBD1 might be the D (6 bases). Trimming removed 6 bases from V and 3 bases from J, with 15 bases in between. This CDR3 is 14 amino acids long. CDR1 is SGHDN and CDR2 is FVKESK in the germline V gene. CDR3 loop: CASSSPGHNYEQYF. The CDR3 coding sequence is TGTGCCAGCAGTTCGCCGGGACACAACTACGAGCAGTACTTC.

This sequence joins TRBV6-2 or TRBV6-3 and TRBJ2-3; 9 bases are a match to TRBD2. Germline V gives CDR1 MNHEY, CDR2 SVGEGT. The CDR3 loop spans 16 amino acids. The V gene end was trimmed by 6 bases and the J gene end by 2 bases; junction bases not matched to a gene: 9. The chain's CDR3 is CASSPGLADLTDTQYF. CDR3 nucleotides: TGTGCCAGCAGCCCGGGACTAGCAGACCTCACAGATACGCAGTATTTT.

V usage is TRBV7-9 and J usage is TRBJ2-7, with 9 bases identical to TRBD2. V lost 4 bases, J lost 0 bases, and 4 bases stayed unmatched. Per the germline V gene, CDR1 is SEHNR and CDR2 is FQNEAQ (reference sequence). The CDR3 totals 15 residues. This CDR3 reads CASSSGTSSSYEQYF. The CDR3, as DNA: TGTGCCAGCAGCTCCGGGACTAGCAGCTCCTACGAGCAGTACTTC. The variable domain in full, with the rest retrieved from reference TRBV7-9 and TRBJ2-7, is DTGVSQNPRHKITKRGQNVTFRCDPISEHNRLYWYRQTLGQGPEFLTYFQNEAQLEKSRLLSDRFSAERPKGSFSTLEIQRTEQGDSAMYLCASSSGTSSSYEQYFGPGTRLTVT.